This TCR beta chain was documented in a study of response to subunit inactivated influenza vaccine. General study findings and limits: Authors suggested each seasonal influenza vaccination recruits few new T cells.

TCRdb reprocessed the RT-PCR reads via MiXCR and lists one record per CDR3 protein. The profile shows more than 700,000 distinct CDR3 sequences, around 21% of them singletons. Comment on this clonotype: Antigen unknown.

The CDR3 length is 15 residues. J gave up 6 bases and V 6 bases, and 10 bases lay outside the gene matches. Looked up from germline, CDR1 is MDHEN and CDR2 is SYDVKM. This chain joins TRBV28 and TRBJ2-5; 10 bases are shared with TRBD2. This clonotype was sampled from a man in his forties or fifties who received an inactivated influenza vaccine. The sequencing used PBMCs from blood, collected more than 4 days after vaccination. The CDR3 region has the DNA TGTGCCAGCAGCTTAGCGGGGGGTACCGGGAAGACCCAGTACTTC. It specifies CASSLAGGTGKTQYF.